The sequence of this TCR beta chain was determined in a study of blood T cell repertoires in COVID-19. The study counted Cohort 3 donors as recovered given two negative PCRs, clearance, or symptom resolution. Produced via immunoSEQ multiplex PCR; TCRdb's table is partial and in-frame only. Of 270,000 or so clones listed, around nine tenths are singletons. Source material: PBMCs or T cells enriched from blood (not recorded which). This receptor was obtained from a woman aged 18-29 years who had recovered from COVID-19.

The CDR3 DNA is TGTGCCTGGAGTGTCGGGGCGCGGGAAGAAGAGCAGTACTTC. It specifies CAWSVGAREEEQYF. The chain recombines TRBV30 with TRBJ2-7; weak D call: TRBD2 (6 bases). V lost 0 bases, J lost 7 bases, and 16 bases lay in between. This CDR3 has 14 amino acids. Germline CDR1 and CDR2: GTSNPN and SVGIG (reference sequence).